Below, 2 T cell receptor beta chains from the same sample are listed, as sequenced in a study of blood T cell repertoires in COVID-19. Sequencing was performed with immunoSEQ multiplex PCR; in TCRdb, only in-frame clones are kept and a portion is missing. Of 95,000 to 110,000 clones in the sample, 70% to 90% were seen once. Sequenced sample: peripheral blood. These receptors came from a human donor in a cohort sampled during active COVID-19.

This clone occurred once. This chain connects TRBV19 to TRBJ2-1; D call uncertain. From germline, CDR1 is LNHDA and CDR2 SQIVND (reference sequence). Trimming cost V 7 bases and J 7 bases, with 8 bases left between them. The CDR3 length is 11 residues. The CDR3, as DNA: TGTGCCAGTAATCGGCGGAATGAGCAGTTCTTC. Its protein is CASNRRNEQFF.

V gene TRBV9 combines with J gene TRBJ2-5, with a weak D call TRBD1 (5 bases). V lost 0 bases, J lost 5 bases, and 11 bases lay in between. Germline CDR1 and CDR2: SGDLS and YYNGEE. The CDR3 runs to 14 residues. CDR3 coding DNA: TGTGCCAGCAGCGTAGGCAGGGTTGCGGAGACCCAGTACTTC. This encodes CASSVGRVAETQYF.